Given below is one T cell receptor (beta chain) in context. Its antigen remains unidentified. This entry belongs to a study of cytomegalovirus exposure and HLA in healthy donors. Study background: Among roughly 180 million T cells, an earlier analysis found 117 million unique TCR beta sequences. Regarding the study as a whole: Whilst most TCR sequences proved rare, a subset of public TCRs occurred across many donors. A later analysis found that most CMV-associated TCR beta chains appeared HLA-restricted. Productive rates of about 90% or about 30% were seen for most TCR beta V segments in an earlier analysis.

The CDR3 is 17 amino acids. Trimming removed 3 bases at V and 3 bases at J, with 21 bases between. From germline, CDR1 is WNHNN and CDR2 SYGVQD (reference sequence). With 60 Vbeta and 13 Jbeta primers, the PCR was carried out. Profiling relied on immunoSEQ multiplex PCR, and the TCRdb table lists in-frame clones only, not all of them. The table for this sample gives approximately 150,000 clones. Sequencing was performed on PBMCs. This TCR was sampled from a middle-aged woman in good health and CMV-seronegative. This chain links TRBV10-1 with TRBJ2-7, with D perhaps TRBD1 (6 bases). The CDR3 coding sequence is TGCGCCAGCAGTGAAGTGGCAGGCAGGGGCTATTACTACGAGCAGTACGTC. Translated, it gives CASSEVAGRGYYYEQYV.